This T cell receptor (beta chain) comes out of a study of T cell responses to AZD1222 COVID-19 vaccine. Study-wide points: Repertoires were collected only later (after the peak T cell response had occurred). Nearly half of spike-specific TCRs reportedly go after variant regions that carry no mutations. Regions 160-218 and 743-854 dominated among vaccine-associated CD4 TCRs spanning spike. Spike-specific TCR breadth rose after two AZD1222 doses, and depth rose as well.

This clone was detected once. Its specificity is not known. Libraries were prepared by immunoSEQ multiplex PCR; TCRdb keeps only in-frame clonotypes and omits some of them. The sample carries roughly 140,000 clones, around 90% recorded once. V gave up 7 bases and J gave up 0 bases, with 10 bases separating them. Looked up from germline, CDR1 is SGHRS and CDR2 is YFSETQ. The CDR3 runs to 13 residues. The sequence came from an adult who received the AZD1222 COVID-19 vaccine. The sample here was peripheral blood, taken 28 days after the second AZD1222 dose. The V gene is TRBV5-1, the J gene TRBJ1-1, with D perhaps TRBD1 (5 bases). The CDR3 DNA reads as TGCGCCAGCGCCAGGGAGATGAACACTGAAGCTTTCTTT. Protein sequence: CASAREMNTEAFF.